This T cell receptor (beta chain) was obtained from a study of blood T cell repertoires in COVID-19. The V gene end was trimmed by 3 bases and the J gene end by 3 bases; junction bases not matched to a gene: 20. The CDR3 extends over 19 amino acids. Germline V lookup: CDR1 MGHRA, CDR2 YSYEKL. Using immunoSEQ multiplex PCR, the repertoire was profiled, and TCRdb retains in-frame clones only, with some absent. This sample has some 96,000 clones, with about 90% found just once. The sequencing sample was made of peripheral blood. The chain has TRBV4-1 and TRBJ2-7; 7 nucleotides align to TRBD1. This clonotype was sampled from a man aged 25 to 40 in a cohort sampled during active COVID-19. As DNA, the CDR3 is TGCGCCAGCAGCCAGAGCCAAGACCGGGTGACAGGGTGGGTCTACGAGCAGTACTTC. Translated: CASSQSQDRVTGWVYEQYF.